This T cell receptor beta chain was obtained from a study of blood T cell repertoires in COVID-19 (dated by TCRdb to 2020 to 2022). Notes on the research overall: Collaborator samples came from the United States, Italy and Spain and covered acute and convalescent phases of COVID-19. The dataset comprised deeply sampled blood TCRbeta repertoires from subjects exposed to, actively infected with, or recovered from COVID-19. A de-identified subject ID, COVID-19 status, age in years and sex were almost always included in the sample metadata. The samples were drawn from two sources: the first 160 participants of the ongoing ImmuneRACE study, and about 1,300 subjects contributed by 6 global collaborators. Where available, HLA class I and class II types were obtained from metadata supplied by the sample provider rather than from assay-based typing. A freely available public database, intended as a resource for researchers studying the immune response to SARS-CoV-2, is where the repertoires were released. The prospective study material was composed of cDNA or gDNA derived from T cells, B-cell-depleted T cells, or PBMCs.

TCRbeta CDR3 regions were amplified from genomic DNA using the immunoSEQ Assay, a bias-controlled multiplex PCR. For the original study's pipeline: The number of nucleated cells in each sample was estimated by amplification of reference gene primers within the assay. To quantify the absolute abundance of each unique TCRbeta CDR3 rearrangement, sequence reads were collapsed and filtered. For each sample, productive Simpson clonality was calculated by taking the square root of Simpson's diversity index across productive rearrangements. TCRdb obtained this table from immuneACCESS and retained in-frame rearrangements with V and J assigned. These tables miss some clones; where compared with another copy, unresolved V genes account for less than half of the shortfall, and the remainder is unexplained. That table supplies the V and J calls and clone size; D and trimming were determined from the DNA. This sample gives about 78,000 clones in total; about 85% of them show up just once. The ten largest clones capture 4.5% to 7% of the sample.

Study-wide findings and limitations: How much clinical and demographic metadata was included differed by source and by participant, and the metadata was provided uncurated.

Note on this clone: No cognate antigen has been identified for it. No much larger clone is present one base from it, and per-base qualities are unavailable.

The CDR3, cysteine through phenylalanine, is 14 amino acids long. The retained sequence is limited to the CDR3, 42 bases, with the frame set at the first base. Unmatched junction bases come to 5, with V trimmed by 6 bases and J by 2 bases. Looking up the germline V gene yields CDR1 SGHTA and CDR2 FQGNSA. Each collaborating institution followed its own protocols to collect whole blood in K2EDTA tubes. For TCRbeta analysis, collaborators shipped samples as frozen whole blood, isolated PBMCs, or DNA extracted from either of those sample types. The sequenced sample consisted of peripheral blood. The TCR was taken from a man between 60 and 75 years old with active or convalescent COVID-19. Recombination joined TRBV7-2 with TRBJ2-7; TRBD1 aligns with 9 central bases. CDR3 region: CASSSGDRAYEQYF. The bases read TGTGCCAGCAGTTCCGGGGACAGGGCCTACGAGCAGTACTTC.